This record concerns one T cell receptor (beta chain) sequence. Germline CDR1 reads LGHNA; CDR2 reads YNFKEQ. Between the trimmed V and J ends, which lost 0 bases and 2 bases, there was a span of 14 bases. The CDR3 is 17 amino acids. The sample comes from a study of blood T cell repertoires in COVID-19. Some clones are missing from TCRdb's copy, which holds only in-frame ones; the method was immunoSEQ multiplex PCR. The sample holds some 250,000 clones, around 86% seen once. The V and J genes are TRBV4-2 and TRBJ1-3, with a possible D match to TRBD1 (5 bases). This clonotype was sampled from a young man who had recovered from COVID-19. Sequencing was performed on peripheral blood. CDR3 region: CASSQDFPGPPGNTIYF. CDR3 nucleotide sequence: TGTGCCAGCAGCCAAGATTTCCCAGGGCCCCCTGGAAACACCATATATTTT.